This entry lists 32 T cell receptor beta chains sequenced from one sample in a study. Some clones are missing from TCRdb's copy, which holds only in-frame ones; the method was immunoSEQ multiplex PCR. The table shows nearly 70,000 clones, with just over 90% occurring only once. Material: PBMCs. Source of these receptors: a middle-aged man with rheumatoid arthritis.

The V gene is TRBV2, the J gene TRBJ1-3; no reliable D call. Germline loops: CDR1 SNHLY, CDR2 FYNNEI. V lost 7 bases to trimming and J lost 2 bases, with 12 bases between them. The CDR3 is 14 amino acids. The CDR3 is CASTQWIAGNTIYF. DNA for the CDR3: TGTGCCAGCACCCAGTGGATCGCTGGAAACACCATATATTTT. The full variable domain, completed using reference TRBV2 and TRBJ1-3, is EPEVTQTPSHQVTQMGQEVILRCVPISNHLYFYWYRQILGQKVEFLVSFYNNEISEKSEIFDDQFSVERPDGSNFTLKIRSTKLEDSAMYFCASTQWIAGNTIYFGEGSWLTVV.

The chain is built from TRBV7-2 and TRBJ2-7; 12 bases map to TRBD2. CDR3 length equals 17 residues. Germline-derived CDR1 and CDR2 are SGHTA and FQGNSA. Trimming removed 1 base from V and 5 bases from J; junction bases left unmatched: 9. CDR3 sequence reads: CASSLVASGRAFHEQYF. CDR3 coding DNA: TGTGCCAGCAGCTTAGTAGCTAGCGGGAGGGCCTTCCACGAGCAGTACTTC. Variable domain in full (rest from reference TRBV7-2 and TRBJ2-7): GAGVSQSPSNKVTEKGKDVELRCDPISGHTALYWYRQSLGQGLEFLIYFQGNSAPDKSGLPSDRFSAERTGGSVSTLTIQRTQQEDSAVYLCASSLVASGRAFHEQYFGPGTRLTVT.

The V gene is TRBV21-1, the J gene TRBJ2-1; the listed D gene, TRBD1, was not tested against the DNA. TRBV21-1 is classified as a pseudogene. This CDR3 has 16 residues. The CDR3 nucleotides are TGTGCCAGCAGTCGACCCCGGGACAGGGAGCTCAATGAGCAGTTCTTC. Its protein is CASSRPRDRELNEQFF.

The chain uses TRBV19 and TRBJ1-5; D is possibly TRBD1 (6 bases). The CDR3 is made up of 13 amino acids. V was pared by 8 bases and J by 4 bases, with 12 bases between. Germline V gene sequence: CDR1 LNHDA, CDR2 SQIVND (reference sequence). The CDR3: CASVSQGNQPQHF. In nucleotides, the CDR3 is TGTGCCAGTGTATCACAGGGTAATCAGCCCCAGCATTTT.

The chain is built from TRBV3-1 (or the pseudogene TRBV3-2) and TRBJ1-2; 7 positions agree with TRBD1. The length of the CDR3 is 13 residues. Germline V gene sequence: CDR1 LGHDT, CDR2 YNNKEL (reference sequence). Trimming cost V 4 bases and J 12 bases; bases outside gene matches: 11. The CDR3 nucleotides read TGTGCCAGCAGCCTAGAGGGACAGAATGTTAACACCTTC. Residues: CASSLEGQNVNTF.

CDR3 sequence: CASSSTLINEKLFF. CDR3 coding DNA: TGTGCCAGCAGCTCGACCCTCATTAATGAAAAACTGTTTTTT. The rearrangement joins TRBV7-9 to TRBJ1-4, with D unresolved. V was shortened by 4 bases and J by 4 bases, with 10 bases between the two germline ends. The CDR3 has 14 residues. CDR1 SEHNR and CDR2 FQNEAQ come from the germline V gene (reference sequence).

This sequence joins TRBV12-3 or TRBV12-4 and TRBJ2-7, with D possibly TRBD1 on 7 matching bases. Trimming stripped 6 bases from V and 6 bases from J, with 12 bases between. The length of the CDR3 is 12 residues. CDR3 in amino acids: CASRTGTREQYF. The CDR3 DNA reads TGTGCCAGCAGGACAGGGACTCGCGAGCAGTACTTC.

The V gene is TRBV4-2, the J gene TRBJ2-7; possible D gene TRBD2, 7 bases. Germline CDR1 is LGHNA and CDR2 is YNFKEQ. V dropped 5 bases and J dropped 5 bases, with 16 bases sitting between them. The CDR3 sequence is 14 residues long. The CDR3: CASSVGGGGNEQYF. The CDR3 DNA follows: TGTGCCAGCAGCGTAGGAGGGGGGGGAAACGAGCAGTACTTC.

V is TRBV3-1 (or the pseudogene TRBV3-2) and J is TRBJ2-2; possible D gene TRBD2, 7 bases. The CDR3 has 17 residues. V was clipped by 4 bases and J by 0 bases, with 15 bases between them. Germline V lookup: CDR1 LGHDT, CDR2 YNNKEL (reference sequence). As DNA, the CDR3 is TGTGCCAGCAGCCCCTGGGGGGGCGGGTCGAACACCGGGGAGCTGTTTTTT. This translates into CASSPWGGGSNTGELFF.

This clone is a singleton in its sample. The rearrangement joins TRBV28 to TRBJ2-1, with 10 positions matching TRBD2. Germline CDR1 MDHEN, CDR2 SYDVKM. There are 16 residues in the CDR3. V dropped 2 bases and J dropped 2; count of bases not matched to a gene: 3. As DNA, the CDR3 is TGTGCCAGCAGTTTACTAGCGGGAGTACCCTACAATGAGCAGTTCTTC. It is translated as CASSLLAGVPYNEQFF.

The chain employs TRBV18 and TRBJ1-1; D is undetermined. V lost 0 bases to trimming and J lost 1 base, with 9 bases between them. Germline V gives CDR1 KGHSH, CDR2 LQKENI. The CDR3 loop spans 15 amino acids. In nucleotides, the CDR3 is TGTGCCAGCTCACCACCGACGGGATGGAACACTGAAGCTTTCTTT. Protein: CASSPPTGWNTEAFF. Combining the CDR3 with reference TRBV18 and TRBJ1-1 gives the whole variable domain NAGVMQNPRHLVRRRGQEARLRCSPMKGHSHVYWYRQLPEEGLKFMVYLQKENIIDESGMPKERFSAEFPKEGPSILRIQQVVRGDSAAYFCASSPPTGWNTEAFFGQGTRLTVV.

As DNA, the CDR3 is TGTGCCAGCAGTTTGGCAGGGGGCTCCTACTATGGCTACACCTTC. Translation gives CASSLAGGSYYGYTF. This sequence joins TRBV28 and TRBJ1-2; the match to TRBD1 covers 8 bases. This CDR3 has 15 amino acids. In germline, CDR1 is MDHEN, CDR2 SYDVKM. V was clipped by 3 bases and J by 3 bases; unmatched bases: 6.

This chain links TRBV7-2 with TRBJ2-5, with 14 bases fitting TRBD2. CDR1 SGHTA and CDR2 FQGNSA come from the germline V gene. V dropped 5 bases and J dropped 4; count of bases not matched to a gene: 6. This CDR3 comprises 16 residues. The chain's CDR3 is CASSVRGLAGVETQYF. CDR3 nucleotides: TGTGCCAGCAGCGTACGGGGACTAGCGGGAGTAGAGACCCAGTACTTC.

The chain combines TRBV5-6 with TRBJ1-5; no firm D call. V was clipped by 0 bases and J by 3 bases, with 10 bases between them. The length of the CDR3 is 15 residues. The germline gives CDR1 SGHDT, CDR2 YYEEEE. This CDR3 is CASSLGWVSNQPQHF. The DNA for the CDR3 is TGTGCCAGCAGCTTGGGTTGGGTTTCCAATCAGCCCCAGCATTTT.

As DNA, the CDR3 is TGCGCCAGCAGCTTGGCCGTGGCAGGGACAGGTGATTCACCCCTCCACTTT. Translated: CASSLAVAGTGDSPLHF. V gene TRBV5-1 combines with J gene TRBJ1-6; 8 bases are shared with TRBD1. The CDR3 is 17 amino acids. Trimming cost V 0 bases and J 8 bases; bases outside gene matches: 10. Per the germline V gene, CDR1 is SGHRS and CDR2 is YFSETQ.

V usage is TRBV20-1 and J usage is TRBJ2-7; D perhaps matches TRBD2 (5 bases). The CDR3 consists of 11 residues. Trimming pared 7 bases from V and 6 bases from J, leaving 13 bases between. Germline values: CDR1 DFQATT, CDR2 SNEGSKA (reference sequence). Here the CDR3 DNA reads TGCAGTGTCCCGGAGGAAGTCGAGCAGTACTTC. This encodes CSVPEEVEQYF.

This sequence joins TRBV7-2 and TRBJ1-1, with TRBD1 as a possible D gene (5 bases). The germline gives CDR1 SGHTA, CDR2 FQGNSA. V was clipped by 3 bases and J by 11 bases, with 22 bases between them. CDR3 length: 15 residues. In DNA form, the CDR3 reads TGTGCCAGCAGCTTCCCCGGGGGGACGTCGAGGTTGGCTTTCTTT. Translating it yields CASSFPGGTSRLAFF.

The chain has TRBV4-3 and TRBJ1-6, with a possible D match to TRBD1 (6 bases). This CDR3 spans 16 amino acids. The V end lost 1 base, the J end lost 10 bases, and 17 bases lay between the germline ends. Germline-derived CDR1 and CDR2 are LGHNA and YSLEER. CDR3 DNA: TGCGCCAGCAGCCAAGTGACAGGATCTTCGGGGTCACCCCTCCACTTT. Protein: CASSQVTGSSGSPLHF.

The chain uses TRBV5-6 and TRBJ1-4, with D perhaps matching TRBD1 (5 bases). V dropped 2 bases and J dropped 4 bases, with 12 bases sitting between them. Germline V gene lookup returns CDR1 SGHDT and CDR2 YYEEEE. The CDR3 is made up of 15 amino acids. The CDR3 DNA reads TGTGCCAGCAGCTTTGACAGAAGAGTTAATGAAAAACTGTTTTTT. Translated: CASSFDRRVNEKLFF.

Only one count was recorded for this clone. The chain uses TRBV5-5 and TRBJ2-7, with 8 bases aligning to TRBD2. V trimming: 1 base; J trimming: 6 bases; junction bases outside the gene matches: 9. The length of the CDR3 is 15 residues. Germline V gene lookup returns CDR1 SGHKS and CDR2 YYEKEE (reference sequence). DNA for the CDR3: TGTGCCAGCAGCTTGCTGGGGGGGCGGGGGGCCGAGCAGTACTTC. This codes for CASSLLGGRGAEQYF.

This clone has just one count. This chain joins TRBV4-1 and TRBJ1-4, with D unclear. This CDR3 has 16 amino acids. V shed 0 bases and J shed 6 bases, with 14 bases lying between them. Germline CDR1 and CDR2: MGHRA and YSYEKL. The CDR3 is CASSQDNGVNYEKLFF. The CDR3 nucleotides are TGCGCCAGCAGCCAAGATAACGGGGTGAATTATGAAAAACTGTTTTTT.

V usage is TRBV7-3 and J usage is TRBJ2-3; D is undetermined. The CDR3 covers 14 residues. Germline V gives CDR1 SGHTA, CDR2 FQGTGA. The ends were cut back, 4 bases at V and 5 bases at J, with 13 bases in the middle. The CDR3 DNA reads TGTGCCAGCAGCTCCCCGGAAGAGGTAGATACGCAGTATTTT. Translation: CASSSPEEVDTQYF.

The rearrangement joins TRBV27 to TRBJ1-5; D unresolved. Germline V gene data show CDR1 as MNHEY and CDR2 as SMNVEV (reference sequence). V was trimmed by 4 bases and J by 5 bases, leaving 12 bases between them. The CDR3 runs to 14 residues. This CDR3 is CASSWKGRDQPQHF. CDR3 coding DNA: TGTGCCAGCAGTTGGAAGGGAAGGGATCAGCCCCAGCATTTT.

This chain links TRBV28 with TRBJ1-2, with no clear D. The V and J ends lost 2 bases and 4 bases respectively, with 8 bases between them. This CDR3 spans 13 amino acids. The germline V gene encodes CDR1 MDHEN and CDR2 SYDVKM. The CDR3 DNA follows: TGTGCCAGCAGTTTACAGAATCCCTATGGCTACACCTTC. Its protein is CASSLQNPYGYTF.

This clone is categorized as medium-sized. The CDR3 sequence: CASSQDIRGRPYNEQFF. As DNA, the CDR3 is TGCGCCAGCAGCCAAGACATACGCGGGAGGCCCTACAATGAGCAGTTCTTC. This rearrangement joins TRBV4-1 to TRBJ2-1; 8 nucleotides agree with TRBD2. Germline values: CDR1 MGHRA, CDR2 YSYEKL. This CDR3 contains 17 residues. Losses at the gene ends were 0 bases for V and 2 bases for J; bases not matched to a gene: 6.

The chain recombines TRBV6-5 with TRBJ2-3; 8 positions match TRBD1. Germline V CDR1 and CDR2: MNHEY, SVGAGI. The V and J ends lost 8 bases and 1 base, in that order; junction bases with no gene match: 2. The CDR3 has 13 amino acids. The CDR3 DNA sequence: TGTGCCAGCGAGGACAGGGGCACAGATACGCAGTATTTT. This translates into CASEDRGTDTQYF.

This clone has just one count. The chain employs TRBV28 and TRBJ1-1; D remains ambiguous. The CDR3 loop spans 12 amino acids. V lost 6 bases and J 3 bases, leaving 8 bases between the germline ends. Germline V lookup: CDR1 MDHEN, CDR2 SYDVKM. The CDR3 here is CASSPLYTEAFF. CDR3 DNA: TGTGCCAGCAGCCCTCTCTACACTGAAGCTTTCTTT.

CDR3: CASSTGLAGSNTGELFF. The CDR3 region has the DNA TGTGCCAGTAGTACGGGACTAGCGGGATCAAACACCGGGGAGCTGTTTTTT. The chain combines TRBV19 with TRBJ2-2; 13 bases map to TRBD2. Germline CDR1 LNHDA, CDR2 SQIVND (reference sequence). Trimming removed 4 bases from V and 2 bases from J; junction bases left unmatched: 4. The CDR3 contains 17 residues.

V is TRBV6-4 and J is TRBJ2-1; no reliable D call. The V and J ends lost 3 bases and 2 bases respectively, with 11 bases between them. The CDR3 spans 15 residues. CDR1 and CDR2 (germline): MRHNA, SNTAGT. The CDR3 sequence: CASSEVHFTYNEQFF. CDR3 DNA: TGTGCCAGCAGTGAGGTTCACTTCACCTACAATGAGCAGTTCTTC.

J is TRBJ2-3 and V is TRBV7-3; TRBD1 matches 12 bases. V trimming: 1 base; J trimming: 5 bases; junction bases outside the gene matches: 7. Germline loops: CDR1 SGHTA, CDR2 FQGTGA. This CDR3 is 17 amino acids long. In nucleotides, the CDR3 is TGTGCCAGCAGCTTAATACCGCGGGACAGGGGGCGAGATACGCAGTATTTT. Translating gives CASSLIPRDRGRDTQYF.

This rearrangement joins TRBV4-3 to TRBJ2-1; 11 nucleotides align to TRBD2. In germline, CDR1 is LGHNA, CDR2 YSLEER. This CDR3 comprises 18 residues. V shed 3 bases, J shed 4 bases, and the junction held 11 bases outside the gene matches. CDR3 DNA sequence: TGCGCCAGCAGCCACTCCCGTGGGGGACTAGCGGTTTACAATGAGCAGTTCTTC. Translated: CASSHSRGGLAVYNEQFF.

Turning to this clone: A read error may account for a junction end that differs from germline. Other DNA sequences within the sample encode an identical CDR3. The V and J genes are TRBV6-1 and TRBJ1-5; the D is unclear. Germline V gives CDR1 MNHNS, CDR2 SASEGT. CDR3 length: 13 amino acids. This chain's CDR3 is CASSDRSNQPQHF. The CDR3 coding sequence is TGTGCCAGCAGTGACAGAAGCAATCAACCCCAGCATTTT.